This TCR beta chain emerged from a study of T cells expressing NK-cell markers. This CDR3 comprises 13 residues. Germline CDR1 reads SQVTM; CDR2 reads ANQGSEA. UMIs were included in TCR beta cDNA generated by 5'RACE template switching. Following a re-call of the 5' RACE reads, TCRdb has one entry per CDR3 protein and lacks DNA. The repertoire table contains about 440,000 distinct CDR3 sequences. Worth noting for this clonotype: The antigen remains unidentified.

Notes on the study in general: Uncertainty persisted over the HCMV specificity of expanded NKG2C+ T cell clones.

This sequence joins TRBV29-1 and TRBJ2-3. This receptor was obtained from a woman between 18 and 69 years old in good health. Sequences were obtained from blood T cells: a sorted CD56 or NKG2C T cell subset, CD4+ or CD8+ T cells, or bulk PBMC T cells (not recorded which). CDR3 region: CSVEFGSTDTQYF.